A selection of T cell receptor beta chains follows, all from one sample in a study of blood T cell repertoires in COVID-19. The protocol was immunoSEQ multiplex PCR, while the TCRdb copy is restricted to in-frame clones and leaves out a portion. The sample holds approximately 300,000 clones, 92% seen once. Sequencing input: PBMCs or T cells enriched from blood (not recorded which). These receptors were obtained from a young woman who had recovered from COVID-19. The CDR3 runs from the conserved cysteine through the conserved F or W. Fields, in order: V gene, D gene, J gene, CDR3 DNA, CDR3 protein. D genes are given only for firm matches.

TRBV27	.	TRBJ1-6	TGTGCCAGCAGTTCCAACACAGGGTATAATTCACCCCTCCACTTT	CASSSNTGYNSPLHF
TRBV6-5	TRBD1	TRBJ1-5	TGTGCCAGCAGTAGGGGACAGGTCAATCAGCCCCAGCATTTT	CASSRGQVNQPQHF
TRBV29-1	TRBD1	TRBJ1-4	TGCAGCGGGACAGGGATGGGTGAAAAACTGTTTTTT	CSGTGMGEKLFF
TRBV4-1	.	TRBJ2-7	TGCGCCAGCAGCCAAGACAAGGAGAGCCGCTACGAGCAGTACTTC	CASSQDKESRYEQYF
TRBV3-1/TRBV3-2	.	TRBJ2-2	TGTGCCAGCAGCCAAGCTCCCACCGGGGAGCTGTTTTTT	CASSQAPTGELFF
TRBV7-2	.	TRBJ2-2	TGTGCCAGCAGCCGCGACACAGGGAAGAACACCGGGGAGCTGTTTTTT	CASSRDTGKNTGELFF
TRBV30	TRBD1	TRBJ2-7	TGTGCCTGGAAGTGGGGACAGGGCTACGAGCAGTACTTC	CAWKWGQGYEQYF
TRBV4-1	.	TRBJ2-5	TGCGCCAGCAGCCGTCGACAGACCTTTCAAGAGACCCAGTACTTC	CASSRRQTFQETQYF
TRBV5-4	.	TRBJ1-1	TGTGCCAGCACCCCTTTTGTTGCTTTCTTT	CASTPFVAFF
TRBV6-1	.	TRBJ1-1	TGTGCCAGCAACGGTGGCGGTGTTGTCGAAGCTTTCTTT	CASNGGGVVEAFF
TRBV4-1	TRBD1	TRBJ2-7	TGCGCCAGCACCCAAGGACAGGGCTACGAGCAGTACTTC	CASTQGQGYEQYF
TRBV16	.	TRBJ1-5	TGTGCCAGCACCCTAGACGGAGATAGCAATCAGCCCCAGCATTTT	CASTLDGDSNQPQHF
TRBV23-1	TRBD1	TRBJ1-1	TGCGCCAGCAGTCGTGACAGGGGGAAGAGGGGCACTGAAGCTTTCTTT	CASSRDRGKRGTEAFF
TRBV5-1	TRBD2	TRBJ2-1	TGCGCCAGCTATGATAGCGGGAAGTCCTACAATGAGCAGTTCTTC	CASYDSGKSYNEQFF
TRBV7-3	.	TRBJ2-3	TGTGCCAGCAGCTTACAGGGGCCCCCTAGCACAGATACGCAGTATTTT	CASSLQGPPSTDTQYF
TRBV19	TRBD2	TRBJ2-1	TGTGCCAGTAGTTATCAAGCGGGAGGCAATGAGCAGTTCTTC	CASSYQAGGNEQFF
TRBV28	.	TRBJ1-1	TGTGCCAGCAGTTTATCACAGGGAAGCACTGAAGCTTTCTTT	CASSLSQGSTEAFF
TRBV28	.	TRBJ1-1	TGTGCCAGCAGTTCGGGGGTGGGAAACACTGAAGCTTTCTTT	CASSSGVGNTEAFF
TRBV4-2	TRBD2	TRBJ2-3	TGTGCCAGCAGCCAGGACACTAGCGGGAGTGCAGATACGCAGTATTTT	CASSQDTSGSADTQYF
TRBV21-1	.	TRBJ1-2	TGTGCCAGCAGCCCTTCGGGACAGGGTTTGAACGGCTACACCTTC	CASSPSGQGLNGYTF
TRBV30	.	TRBJ2-2	TGTGCGGGGAATCAGGGGGGCGGGGAGCTGTTTTTT	CAGNQGGGELFF
TRBV19	TRBD1	TRBJ1-6	TGTGCCAGCACAGGGGGCTCCTATAATTCACCCCTCCACTTT	CASTGGSYNSPLHF
TRBV6-2/TRBV6-3	.	TRBJ2-7	TGTGCCAGCAGTTTGGATTCACAGGGTCCCGAGCAGTACTTC	CASSLDSQGPEQYF
TRBV27	.	TRBJ2-1	TGTGCCAGCAGTACACAGGTCCCTTTCTACAATGAGCAGTTCTTC	CASSTQVPFYNEQFF
TRBV4-1	TRBD2	TRBJ2-1	TGCGCCAGCAGCCAAGATGGCGGACTAGCGGGAGTAATGGGTGAGCAGTTCTTC	CASSQDGGLAGVMGEQFF
TRBV18	.	TRBJ1-1	TGTGCCAGCTCACCATCGAACATAGGGAGGGTGAACACTGAAGCTTTCTTT	CASSPSNIGRVNTEAFF